Below are 6 T cell receptor beta chains sequenced from a single sample in a study of cytomegalovirus exposure and HLA in healthy donors. Both 60 Vbeta primers and 13 Jbeta primers went into the PCR. The assay was immunoSEQ multiplex PCR, and TCRdb's table has in-frame clones only and misses some. The sample includes tens of thousands of clones, roughly 69% of them seen just once. Sequencing input: PBMCs. The origin of the receptors is a woman aged 30 to 39 in good health and CMV-seronegative.

The chain combines TRBV6-5 with TRBJ2-1, with D perhaps matching TRBD2 (6 bases). The V gene lost 7 bases and the J gene lost 9 bases, with 16 bases spanning the gap. Germline V CDR1 and CDR2: MNHEY, SVGAGI. The CDR3 is 13 amino acids. The DNA of the CDR3 is TGTGCCAGCATTTCCCCGGTGGGAGGTGAGCAGTTCTTC. Its translation is CASISPVGGEQFF.

The V gene is TRBV10-2, the J gene TRBJ2-7, with D possibly being TRBD1 (6 bases). The V gene lost 10 bases and the J gene lost 2 bases, with 12 bases spanning the gap. The CDR3 has 12 amino acids. Germline V lookup: CDR1 WSHSY, CDR2 SAAADI. The CDR3 DNA reads as TGCGCCACCCTGGGGGCCCCCTACGAGCAGTACTTC. It translates to CATLGAPYEQYF.

The V gene is TRBV9, the J gene TRBJ1-1, with D tentatively TRBD1 (6 bases). The CDR3 contains 14 residues. Germline CDR1 is SGDLS and CDR2 is YYNGEE. V was pared by 3 bases and J by 3 bases, with 12 bases between. CDR3 residues: CASSAATGYTEAFF. The CDR3 coding sequence is TGTGCCAGCAGCGCCGCTACAGGGTACACTGAAGCTTTCTTT.

This clone appeared a single time. V is TRBV5-4 and J is TRBJ1-1, with 8 bases matching TRBD1. Per the germline V gene, CDR1 is SGHNT and CDR2 is YYREEE (reference sequence). The CDR3 contains 15 residues. The V segment lost 6 bases and the J segment 1 base; nucleotides outside the gene matches: 8. CDR3 sequence (DNA): TGTGCCAGCAACAACCACAGGGGGAGGAACACTGAAGCTTTCTTT. Residues: CASNNHRGRNTEAFF.

This clone was found a few times. The chain couples TRBV9 to TRBJ2-7, with 7 bases lining up with TRBD1. The ends lost 0 bases at V and 5 bases at J; junction bases unmatched: 5. This CDR3 is 14 amino acids long. Germline loops: CDR1 SGDLS, CDR2 YYNGEE. The CDR3 sequence: CASSVGGQSNEQYF. As DNA, the CDR3 is TGTGCCAGCAGCGTAGGGGGACAGAGCAACGAGCAGTACTTC.

There are a few counts of this clone. The rearrangement uses TRBV18 and TRBJ1-3; 7 nucleotides align to TRBD1. Germline V CDR1 and CDR2: KGHSH, LQKENI. The trim removed 0 bases at V and 2 bases at J, leaving 1 base unmatched. CDR3 length: 15 amino acids. The CDR3 DNA sequence: TGTGCCAGCTCACCACCTGGGACAGCTGGAAACACCATATATTTT. Its translation is CASSPPGTAGNTIYF.